Shown below are 8 T cell receptor beta chains from a single sample sequenced in a study of response to subunit inactivated influenza vaccine. TCRdb re-analysed the RT-PCR reads in MiXCR, keeping a single row per CDR3 protein. The table has 490,000 or so distinct CDR3 sequences, 6.5% to 8% seen once; the top ten hold 13%. The input for sequencing was PBMCs from blood, taken about 24 months after vaccination. The receptor source for this set is a man aged 45-69 years who received an inactivated influenza vaccine.

In its sample, this clonotype was seen many times. The V gene is TRBV10-3, the J gene TRBJ2-3; 7 bases match TRBD1. V gave up 10 bases and J gave up 8 bases; unmatched junction bases: 9. The V gene's germline CDR1 is ENHRY and CDR2 SYGVKD. The CDR3 runs 12 residues. CDR3: CATTDYRGTQYF. The CDR3 region has the DNA TGTGCCACCACAGATTACAGGGGTACGCAGTATTTT.

This clonotype was counted ten times or more. The rearrangement uses TRBV7-2 and TRBJ1-5, with D unclear. Trimming stripped 3 bases from V and 4 bases from J, with 7 bases between. The germline V gene has CDR1 SGHTA and CDR2 FQGNSA. This CDR3 has 13 residues. The CDR3 here is CASSFTANQPQHF. CDR3 in DNA: TGTGCCAGCAGCTTTACGGCTAATCAGCCCCAGCATTTT.

The V gene is TRBV7-9, the J gene TRBJ2-7; TRBD1 matches at 8 bases. The CDR3 covers 13 residues. The germline V gene encodes CDR1 SEHNR and CDR2 FQNEAQ (reference sequence). With V trimmed by 5 bases and J by 6 bases, 6 bases remained unmatched. The CDR3 DNA sequence: TGTGCCAGCAGCATCCGACAGGGGTCCGAGCAGTACTTC. Translation: CASSIRQGSEQYF.

The chain uses TRBV20-1 and TRBJ2-1, with D tentatively TRBD2 (6 bases). CDR1 and CDR2 from the germline V gene are DFQATT and SNEGSKA (reference sequence). Trimming shortened V by 3 bases and J by 0 bases, and 9 bases separated the two germline ends. The CDR3 contains 14 residues. The DNA for the CDR3 is TGCAGTGCTAGTGGAGGGCACTCCTACAATGAGCAGTTCTTC. It yields the protein CSASGGHSYNEQFF.

This clonotype was seen repeatedly, ten times or more. The chain links TRBV18 to TRBJ2-7; D is unclear. Germline CDR1 and CDR2: KGHSH and LQKENI. CDR3 length equals 14 residues. V was cut by 2 bases and J by 4 bases, with 12 bases left in between. The CDR3 sequence is CASSPGRTAYEQYF. In DNA, the CDR3 is TGTGCCAGCTCACCAGGGCGGACCGCTTACGAGCAGTACTTC. The full variable domain, rest sourced from reference TRBV18 and TRBJ2-7, is NAGVMQNPRHLVRRRGQEARLRCSPMKGHSHVYWYRQLPEEGLKFMVYLQKENIIDESGMPKERFSAEFPKEGPSILRIQQVVRGDSAAYFCASSPGRTAYEQYFGPGTRLTVT.

This clonotype was found a few times. The chain recombines TRBV28 with TRBJ2-7, with no clear D. The V gene lost 6 bases and the J gene lost 2 bases, with 17 bases spanning the gap. The length of the CDR3 is 15 residues. Germline values: CDR1 MDHEN, CDR2 SYDVKM. The CDR3 bases are TGTGCCAGCAGACGCGGATCAGGCAGTACCTACGAGCAGTACTTC. The encoded protein is CASRRGSGSTYEQYF.

This clonotype was found many times. The chain employs TRBV10-3 and TRBJ2-1; D unresolved. CDR1 is ENHRY and CDR2 is SYGVKD in the germline V gene. Trimming took off 0 bases at V and 3 bases at J, with 6 bases between the two ends. CDR3 length equals 14 residues. The CDR3 sequence: CAISESRIYNEQFF. The CDR3 DNA reads TGTGCCATCAGTGAGTCGAGAATCTACAATGAGCAGTTCTTC.

This clonotype was detected many times. This chain links TRBV7-2 with TRBJ2-1, with a possible D match to TRBD1 (6 bases). The CDR3 spans 14 residues. Trimming left V 5 bases short and J 11 bases short, with 19 bases between. The germline V gene has CDR1 SGHTA and CDR2 FQGNSA. CDR3 in amino acids: CASSTGWGRVKQFF. In nucleotides, the CDR3 is TGTGCCAGCAGCACAGGGTGGGGCCGGGTAAAGCAGTTCTTC.